These T cell receptor beta chains were read from a single sample in a study of a mutant IDH1 vaccine in newly diagnosed glioma. Only in-frame clones appear in the TCRdb table, and some are missing; sequencing was by immunoSEQ multiplex PCR. The data hold tens of thousands of clones, with around 90% observed a single time. For these receptors, no antigen is known. Sequenced material: PBMCs, taken from a glioma patient whose treatment included an IDH1 peptide vaccine. The receptors shown here come from a man aged 18 to 29 with glioma. Both conserved end residues are part of each CDR3. D genes are given only for firm matches. Clone size is not always given. Where it is, it says once, few, many or a class for expanded clones.

d_call j_call clone_size v_call cdr3_aa cdr3_nt
NA TRBJ2-7 NA TRBV27 CASSLGSEQYF TGTGCCAGCAGTTTGGGGAGCGAGCAGTACTTC
NA TRBJ2-5 NA TRBV6-4 CAPRGTQYF TGTGCCCCCAGGGGGACCCAGTACTTC
NA TRBJ2-1 NA TRBV30 CAWSRSSGPNNEQFF TGTGCCTGGAGTCGGTCGAGCGGGCCCAACAATGAGCAGTTCTTC
NA TRBJ1-1 NA TRBV10-3 CAISESVLQEAFF TGTGCCATCAGTGAGTCTGTTCTTCAGGAAGCTTTCTTT
NA TRBJ2-1 once TRBV4-1 CASSLREPSYNEQFF TGCGCCAGCAGCCTCAGGGAACCGTCCTACAATGAGCAGTTCTTC
NA TRBJ2-7 NA TRBV2 CASSSGVSEQYF TGTGCCTCATCGTCGGGGGTAAGCGAGCAGTACTTC
NA TRBJ2-7 NA TRBV29-1 CSVELGQPYEQYF TGCAGCGTTGAACTCGGACAGCCCTACGAGCAGTACTTC
NA TRBJ1-1 few TRBV29-1 CSVGRVLNTEAFF TGCAGCGTTGGCAGGGTATTGAACACTGAAGCTTTCTTT
NA TRBJ2-5 NA TRBV30 CAWSGDQETQYF TGTGCCTGGAGTGGGGACCAAGAGACCCAGTACTTC
TRBD2 TRBJ2-7 NA TRBV19 CASSPTSGGTYEQYF TGTGCCAGTAGCCCGACTAGCGGGGGTACCTACGAGCAGTACTTC
TRBD2 TRBJ2-3 NA TRBV6-5 CASSLAGNPTDTQYF TGTGCCAGCAGTTTAGCGGGAAATCCGACAGATACGCAGTATTTT
NA TRBJ1-2 NA TRBV2 CASNPTGNYGYTF TGTGCCAGCAACCCAACAGGGAACTATGGCTACACCTTC
NA TRBJ2-7 NA TRBV6-5 CASSYYGSKSYEQYF TGTGCCAGCAGTTACTACGGGAGTAAGTCGTACGAGCAGTACTTC
TRBD1 TRBJ2-1 NA TRBV5-4 CASSSGQGVYNEQFF TGTGCCAGCAGCTCAGGACAGGGGGTCTACAATGAGCAGTTCTTC
TRBD2 TRBJ2-5 NA TRBV4-3 CASSQNGLAGGGETQYF TGCGCCAGCAGCCAAAATGGACTAGCGGGGGGGGGAGAGACCCAGTACTTC
NA TRBJ2-1 NA TRBV7-6 CASSTDPGYNEQFF TGTGCCAGCAGCACCGACCCAGGGTACAATGAGCAGTTCTTC
TRBD1 TRBJ1-1 NA TRBV18 CASSSDRGGSGAEAFF TGTGCCAGCTCATCGGACAGGGGTGGCTCAGGGGCTGAAGCTTTCTTT
TRBD2 TRBJ2-1 NA TRBV6-5 CASSYQLAGGKNEQFF TGTGCCAGCAGTTACCAACTAGCGGGAGGCAAAAATGAGCAGTTCTTC
NA TRBJ1-5 NA TRBV6-5 CASSPYEGGNQPQHF TGTGCCAGCAGTCCCTACGAAGGGGGCAATCAGCCCCAGCATTTT
NA TRBJ1-2 once TRBV7-2 CASSLTGLTTGYTF TGTGCCAGCAGCTTAACGGGCCTTACAACGGGCTACACCTTC
NA TRBJ1-1 NA TRBV4-1 CASSRGGPVNTEAFF TGCGCCAGCAGCCGGGGGGGCCCAGTGAACACTGAAGCTTTCTTT
NA TRBJ1-1 NA TRBV30 CAWSRANTEAFF TGTGCCTGGAGTCGAGCTAACACTGAAGCTTTCTTT
NA TRBJ2-7 NA TRBV28 CASSYRGVNSYEQYF TGTGCCAGTTCCTATAGGGGTGTAAACTCCTACGAGCAGTACTTC
NA TRBJ2-7 NA TRBV4-2 CASSQGGPEIYEQYF TGTGCCAGCAGCCAAGGGGGGCCAGAAATCTACGAGCAGTACTTC
TRBD1 TRBJ1-2 NA TRBV5-5 CASSLGGSGGYTF TGTGCCAGCAGCTTAGGGGGCTCGGGAGGCTACACCTTC
TRBD2 TRBJ2-1 NA TRBV4-1 CASSQGREGYNEQFF TGCGCCAGCAGCCAAGGGCGGGAGGGTTACAATGAGCAGTTCTTC
TRBD1 TRBJ1-4 NA TRBV25-1 CASSPAGTGGNEKLFF TGTGCCAGCAGTCCTGCAGGGACAGGGGGCAATGAAAAACTGTTTTTT
TRBD1 TRBJ2-7 NA TRBV11-2 CASSFLGQGLEQYF TGTGCCAGCAGCTTTCTTGGACAGGGGCTCGAGCAGTACTTC
NA TRBJ2-3 NA TRBV19 CASSLAVRDTQYF TGTGCCAGTAGCTTAGCGGTCCGGGATACGCAGTATTTT
NA TRBJ1-4 NA TRBV5-5 CASSLVENEKLFF TGTGCCAGCAGCTTGGTAGAAAATGAAAAACTGTTTTTT
TRBD2 TRBJ2-2 NA TRBV2 CASRDSSGRATGELFF TGTGCCAGCAGGGACTCTAGCGGGAGGGCCACCGGGGAGCTGTTTTTT
NA TRBJ1-2 NA TRBV7-9 CAAAGDYGYTF TGTGCTGCTGCGGGGGACTATGGCTACACCTTC
NA TRBJ1-1 NA TRBV7-9 CATYGRFTEAFF TGTGCCACCTACGGGCGGTTCACTGAAGCTTTCTTT
NA TRBJ1-4 NA TRBV29-1 CSAGGGHNEKLFF TGCAGCGCCGGGGGGGGGCATAACGAAAAACTGTTTTTT
NA TRBJ1-5 NA TRBV19 CASSIRGRDQPQHF TGTGCCAGTAGTATTAGGGGTAGGGATCAGCCCCAGCATTTT
NA TRBJ1-2 NA TRBV2 CASSPRETAGYTF TGTGCCAGCAGTCCCCGGGAAACGGCGGGCTACACCTTC
NA TRBJ2-1 NA TRBV6-5 CASSNYNEQFF TGTGCCAGCAGCAACTACAATGAGCAGTTCTTC
NA TRBJ2-7 NA TRBV30 CAWSVGASSYEQYF TGTGCCTGGAGTGTTGGGGCTAGCTCCTACGAGCAGTACTTC
NA TRBJ2-3 few TRBV6-5 CASSRRADTQYF TGTGCCAGCAGCCGTAGAGCAGATACGCAGTATTTT
TRBD1 TRBJ1-3 NA TRBV6-1 CASSGTGLSSGNTIYF TGTGCCAGCAGTGGGACAGGGCTGAGCTCTGGAAACACCATATATTTT
NA TRBJ1-5 once TRBV5-1 CASSLGEGNQPQHF TGCGCCAGCAGCTTGGGTGAGGGCAATCAGCCCCAGCATTTT
TRBD2 TRBJ2-3 NA TRBV25-1 CASSESRTSGSRDTQYF TGTGCCAGCAGTGAATCTCGGACTAGCGGGAGTCGGGATACGCAGTATTTT
NA TRBJ1-1 NA TRBV2 CASGGRTNTEAFF TGTGCCAGCGGGGGACGAACGAACACTGAAGCTTTCTTT
NA TRBJ2-1 NA TRBV7-9 CASSRDSTSYNEQFF TGTGCCAGCAGCCGGGACTCAACCTCCTACAATGAGCAGTTCTTC
TRBD1 TRBJ1-5 NA TRBV6-4 CASSSSPTGGHYNQPQHF TGTGCCAGCAGCTCATCGCCGACAGGGGGGCATTACAATCAGCCCCAGCATTTT
NA TRBJ2-3 NA TRBV5-1 CASSLARQSDTQYF TGCGCCAGCAGCTTGGCCAGGCAGTCAGATACGCAGTATTTT
NA TRBJ1-2 NA TRBV29-1 CSVEGNYGYTF TGCAGCGTTGAGGGTAACTATGGCTACACCTTC
TRBD1 TRBJ2-7 NA TRBV2 CASSEDRDYEQYF TGTGCCAGCAGTGAGGACAGGGACTACGAGCAGTACTTC
TRBD2 TRBJ2-1 NA TRBV7-3 CASSEGTSGGREQFF TGTGCCAGCAGCGAAGGGACTAGCGGGGGCAGGGAGCAGTTCTTC
NA TRBJ1-1 NA TRBV4-2 CASSRQGGGSVTEAFF TGTGCCAGCAGCCGCCAGGGCGGGGGGTCGGTCACTGAAGCTTTCTTT
NA TRBJ2-7 NA TRBV5-1 CASSLGVGTLSYEQYF TGCGCCAGCAGCTTGGGCGTGGGTACCCTCTCCTACGAGCAGTACTTC